Listed below are T cell receptor beta chains from one sample, sequenced in a study of blood T cell repertoires in COVID-19. The repertoire was sequenced with immunoSEQ multiplex PCR; TCRdb's copy has only in-frame clones and lacks some. The table shows approximately 90,000 clones, with around 90% occurring only once. The sequencing sample was made of peripheral blood. Receptor source: a man between 60 and 75 years old with COVID-19, enrolled during active disease. Both conserved end residues are part of each CDR3. Fields, in order: J gene, D gene, V gene, clone size, CDR3 DNA, CDR3 protein. D genes are given only for firm matches. Size values are once, few and many counts, or a class for expanded clones, and some rows have none.

TRBJ2-1 | TRBD1 | TRBV28 | once | TGTGCCAGCAGGGCTCCGGACAGGCTCGGCTACAATGAGCAGTTCTTC | CASRAPDRLGYNEQFF
TRBJ2-4 | NA | TRBV28 | NA | TGTGCCAGCAGTTTGACGACACTAGCCAAAAACATTCAGTACTTC | CASSLTTLAKNIQYF
TRBJ2-1 | NA | TRBV28 | NA | TGTGCCAGCAGTTTGGATAACAGGGTAAATGAGCAGTTCTTC | CASSLDNRVNEQFF
TRBJ1-6 | NA | TRBV10-3 | NA | TGTGCCATCAGTCCCGACAGAGGTAACTCACCCCTCCACTTT | CAISPDRGNSPLHF
TRBJ2-6 | TRBD1 | TRBV7-3 | NA | TGTGCCAGCAGAGCGGGGACAGGGCTTGCTGGGGCCAACGTCCTGACTTTC | CASRAGTGLAGANVLTF
TRBJ1-2 | NA | TRBV10-1 | NA | TGCGCCAGCAGTGAGAAGGCCTCGGGGGGCTACACCTTC | CASSEKASGGYTF
TRBJ2-7 | TRBD1 | TRBV18 | NA | TGTGCCAGCTCACCACCCTCGGGACAGGGGTACGAGCAGTACTTC | CASSPPSGQGYEQYF
TRBJ1-1 | NA | TRBV29-1 | NA | TGCAGCGGATCAGGGGTACCCGGGTCTGAAGCTTTCTTT | CSGSGVPGSEAFF
TRBJ1-2 | NA | TRBV30 | once | TGTGCCTGGAGTGAGAACGGGGGCTACACCTTC | CAWSENGGYTF
TRBJ1-1 | TRBD1 | TRBV19 | NA | TGTGCCAGTATCCGGACAGGGGGCAACACTGAAGCTTTCTTT | CASIRTGGNTEAFF
TRBJ1-1 | NA | TRBV7-9 | NA | TGTGCCAGCAGCTTAACAGCTGTGAACACTGAAGCTTTCTTT | CASSLTAVNTEAFF
TRBJ2-1 | NA | TRBV12-5 | NA | TGTGCTAGTGGTTTGGTGACCAGGGGAAATGAGCAGTTCTTC | CASGLVTRGNEQFF
TRBJ1-5 | TRBD1 | TRBV7-2 | once | TGTGCCAGCAGCTCGCTAATTACAGGGGACAATCAGCCCCAGCATTTT | CASSSLITGDNQPQHF